This T cell receptor (beta chain) was profiled in a study of T cell repertoires in cytomegalovirus infection. For the study at large: In the study, CMV epitopes included recently identified HLA-C-restricted and well-studied HLA-B-restricted ones. The public TCR beta signatures pointed to both CMV infection and matching HLA type. Study observations and caveats: Summed frequency of shared TCR beta families picked out CMV carriers who also had the relevant HLA. CMV-specific TCR beta clonotypes restricted by HLA-C were the ones dominating the ex vivo response.

TCRdb ran MiXCR on the reads and lists one entry per CDR3 protein. The sample records some 800,000 distinct CDR3 sequences, around a third being singletons. A remark on this clonotype: Antigen: not known.

The origin of this receptor is a human donor in good health (CMV status not recorded). Some clones in this sample may be carry-over from other donors' samples. The input for sequencing was cultured CD8+ T cells from PBMCs, taken from culture after CMV antigen stimulation.

Here the CDR3 DNA reads TGTGCCATCAGAATCTCCGAGGGGAGGGCGCCTGGAAACACCATATATTTT. Translation: CAIRISEGRAPGNTIYF. The gene calls are TRBV10-3 and TRBJ1-3, with TRBD1 as a possible D gene (5 bases). CDR1 and CDR2 (germline): ENHRY, SYGVKD. This CDR3 spans 17 amino acids. The V and J ends lost 6 bases and 2 bases respectively, with 20 bases between them.